This T cell receptor beta chain was captured by sequencing in a study of blood T cells in healthy people across ages. Combining a sample-barcoded 5' primer with a J-beta primer mix, a second PCR ran for roughly 6 to 12 cycles. One entry per CDR3 protein results from TCRdb running MiXCR on the 5' RACE reads. The sample contains 750,000 to 950,000 distinct CDR3 sequences, about 26% of which appear only once. This clonotype was seen only a few times. The CDR3 is 15 residues long. The V end lost 0 bases, the J end lost 3 bases, and 11 bases lay between the germline ends. This same sample was also part of a study on T cells of mothers and their children.

The clonotype comes from a boy aged 5-17 years in good health. The chain uses TRBV12-3 or TRBV12-4 and TRBJ2-5, with D perhaps matching TRBD2 (5 bases). Material: blood. CDR3 bases: TGTGCCAGCAGTTTAGCGGGGAGTCTAAAAGAGACCCAGTACTTC. The encoded protein is CASSLAGSLKETQYF.